This entry lists 20 T cell receptor beta chains sequenced from one sample in a study of T cell repertoires in cytomegalovirus infection. These receptors' targets are unknown. One entry per CDR3 protein, called by TCRdb with MiXCR from the reads. The sample carries fewer than 1,000,000 distinct CDR3 sequences, about a third recorded once. The source material was cultured CD8+ T cells from PBMCs, sampled from culture after CMV antigen stimulation. These TCRs come from a human donor in good health (CMV status not recorded). Some clones in this sample may be carry-over from other donors' samples.

The genes are TRBV15 and TRBJ2-7; TRBD1 aligns across 9 bases. Germline V gene data show CDR1 as LNHNV and CDR2 as YYDKDF (reference sequence). Trimming took 0 bases from V and 3 from J; bases not matched to a gene: 9. The CDR3 runs to 17 residues. The CDR3 coding sequence is TGTGCCACCAGCAGAGAGTATTCGGGACAGGGCTTCTACGAGCAGTACTTC. Translated: CATSREYSGQGFYEQYF.

This clonotype has a handful of counts. The chain is built from TRBV19 and TRBJ1-1; 7 bases match TRBD1. Unmatched junction bases numbered 11, after V lost 3 bases and J lost 1 base. Germline CDR1 reads LNHDA; CDR2 reads SQIVND (reference sequence). The CDR3 length is 17 residues. Written as DNA, the CDR3 is TGTGCCAGTAGTATCGGGGCGACAGGGCTGGGGAACACTGAAGCTTTCTTT. Translation gives CASSIGATGLGNTEAFF.

This clonotype was recorded a few times. The rearrangement joins TRBV6-5 to TRBJ1-2; no reliable D call. CDR1 and CDR2 (germline): MNHEY, SVGAGI. This CDR3 has 13 amino acids. Between the trimmed V and J ends, which lost 5 bases and 4 bases, there was a span of 11 bases. DNA for the CDR3: TGTGCCAGCAGTGTCGACGGTTTCTATGGCTACACCTTC. This encodes CASSVDGFYGYTF.

This clonotype was seen more than once but under ten times. The chain has TRBV14 and TRBJ2-1; D gene uncertain. Germline assignment: CDR1 SGHDN and CDR2 FVKESK. The CDR3 is 14 residues long. V was shortened by 4 bases and J by 6 bases, with 13 bases between the two germline ends. The CDR3 spells CASSLKLRVNEQFF. The CDR3 DNA sequence: TGTGCCAGCAGCCTAAAGTTAAGGGTCAATGAGCAGTTCTTC.

In its sample, this clonotype was seen a few times. V usage is TRBV20-1 and J usage is TRBJ2-7; perhaps D is TRBD1 or TRBD2 (5 bases each). CDR3 length: 15 residues. Germline-derived CDR1 and CDR2 are DFQATT and SNEGSKA (reference sequence). Trimming cost V 0 bases and J 3 bases, with 15 bases left between them. CDR3 DNA sequence: TGCAGTGCTAGAGATGGGGGTCAATCAGGCTACGAGCAGTACTTC. This translates into CSARDGGQSGYEQYF.

This clonotype came up many times. The gene calls are TRBV27 and TRBJ1-1, with no clear D. Trimming removed 0 bases from V and 2 bases from J, with 10 bases in between. Germline CDR1 reads MNHEY; CDR2 reads SMNVEV (reference sequence). The CDR3 is 15 amino acids. The CDR3: CASSLSAGLNTEAFF. The CDR3 DNA reads TGTGCCAGCAGTTTATCTGCTGGTCTCAACACTGAAGCTTTCTTT.

The chain has TRBV6-2 or TRBV6-3 and TRBJ2-3, with D unresolved. V was cut by 3 bases and J by 7 bases, with 11 bases left in between. The CDR3 totals 13 residues. CDR1 MNHEY and CDR2 SVGEGT come from the germline V gene. The CDR3 loop reads CASSYKVRYTQYF. The CDR3 nucleotides are TGTGCCAGCAGTTATAAGGTTAGGTATACGCAGTATTTT.

This clonotype showed up just a few times. The chain recombines TRBV12-3 or TRBV12-4 with TRBJ2-1; D unresolved. The CDR3 has 12 residues. Deletions cut 1 base from V and 10 bases from J, with 8 bases between. The CDR3 DNA sequence: TGTGCCAGCAGTTTAGGCCGCTTAGAGCAGTTCTTC. Translated, it gives CASSLGRLEQFF.

This clonotype came up a few times. This chain uses TRBV6-1 with TRBJ1-5; D gene unclear. Trimming stripped 6 bases from V and 0 bases from J, with 21 bases between. This CDR3 has 18 amino acids. Per the germline V gene, CDR1 is MNHNS and CDR2 is SASEGT. DNA of the CDR3: TGTGCCAGCAGCCCTGAGAGCCCGACGGATTATAGCAATCAGCCCCAGCATTTT. Translation: CASSPESPTDYSNQPQHF.

This clonotype was seen ten or more times. The chain uses TRBV2 and TRBJ2-5; D not resolved. Trimming took 4 bases from V and 2 from J, leaving 14 bases between them. The CDR3 loop spans 15 amino acids. Germline V gives CDR1 SNHLY, CDR2 FYNNEI. The CDR3 protein is CASSGQSLKQETQYF. Written as DNA, the CDR3 is TGTGCCAGCAGTGGGCAGTCCCTAAAACAAGAGACCCAGTACTTC.

V is TRBV7-2 and J is TRBJ1-3; maybe TRBD1 (6 bases). This CDR3 region has 15 residues. Per the germline V gene, CDR1 is SGHTA and CDR2 is FQGNSA. V shed 4 bases and J shed 4 bases, with 14 bases lying between them. CDR3 nucleotide sequence: TGTGCCAGCAGCTCCTTAGGGGGGGGCGGAAACACCATATATTTT. Its protein is CASSSLGGGGNTIYF. Supplemented by reference TRBV7-2 and TRBJ1-3, the full variable domain reads GAGVSQSPSNKVTEKGKDVELRCDPISGHTALYWYRQSLGQGLEFLIYFQGNSAPDKSGLPSDRFSAERTGGSVSTLTIQRTQQEDSAVYLCASSSLGGGGNTIYFGEGSWLTVV.

Comment on this clonotype: Since the CDR3 does not end with the conserved phenylalanine or tryptophan, this likely comes from a read error. This chain links TRBV2 with TRBJ2-1, with D perhaps TRBD2 (5 bases). The CDR3 consists of 13 residues. V dropped 7 bases and J dropped 0 bases, with 7 bases sitting between them. Germline V gene lookup returns CDR1 SNHLY and CDR2 FYNNEI. The chain's CDR3 is CASISGSYNEQFS. CDR3 nucleotide sequence: TGTGCCAGCATAAGCGGCTCCTACAATGAGCAGTTCTCC.

The rearrangement links TRBV6-2 or TRBV6-3 to TRBJ1-2; D gene unclear. Trimming took 2 bases from V and 8 from J, leaving 12 bases between them. The CDR3 runs 13 residues. Germline V CDR1 and CDR2: MNHEY, SVGEGT. This CDR3 is CASSYPGKEGYTF. CDR3 DNA: TGTGCCAGCAGTTACCCGGGGAAGGAAGGCTACACCTTC.

This chain uses TRBV28 with TRBJ1-2; 7 bases agree with TRBD1. Losses at the gene ends were 3 bases for V and 5 bases for J; bases not matched to a gene: 12. This CDR3 is 16 amino acids long. CDR1 and CDR2 (germline): MDHEN, SYDVKM. CDR3 DNA: TGTGCCAGCAGTTTCCCCTACAGGGGATTAGGGTATGGCTACACCTTC. Residues: CASSFPYRGLGYGYTF.

There are a few counts of this clonotype. The chain uses TRBV7-9 and TRBJ2-7; D is ambiguous. The CDR3 runs 14 residues. Germline-derived CDR1 and CDR2 are SEHNR and FQNEAQ (reference sequence). V lost 0 bases and J 1 base, leaving 7 bases between the germline ends. The CDR3 loop reads CASSLAVGSYEQYV. The CDR3 bases are TGTGCCAGCAGCTTAGCCGTAGGGTCCTACGAGCAGTACGTC.

V usage is TRBV7-6 and J usage is TRBJ1-3; D perhaps matches TRBD1 (5 bases). Per the germline V gene, CDR1 is SGHVS and CDR2 is FNYEAQ. Trimming shortened V by 5 bases and J by 2 bases, and 13 bases separated the two germline ends. The CDR3 has 15 residues. CDR3 coding DNA: TGTGCCAGCAGCACATATGCGGGGGCTGGAAACACCATATATTTT. Translating it yields CASSTYAGAGNTIYF.

The chain employs TRBV4-1 and TRBJ2-1; 10 positions agree with TRBD2. J was trimmed by 2 bases and V by 0 bases; bases with no gene match: 13. Germline lookup yields CDR1 MGHRA and CDR2 YSYEKL. The CDR3 sequence is 20 residues long. The CDR3 loop reads CASSQDSSQASGGPYNEQFF. The CDR3 coding sequence is TGCGCCAGCAGCCAAGATTCAAGTCAGGCTAGCGGGGGCCCCTACAATGAGCAGTTCTTC.

This rearrangement joins TRBV12-3 or TRBV12-4 to TRBJ2-2; TRBD1 agrees at 10 bases. The CDR3 has 16 amino acids. Trimming at V came to 11 bases and at J to 1 base, leaving 10 bases not matched to a gene. CDR3 loop: CAGGQGFFGNTGELFF. The DNA of the CDR3 is TGTGCCGGGGGACAGGGGTTCTTTGGGAACACCGGGGAGCTGTTTTTT.

The sample holds a few counts of this clonotype. This sequence joins TRBV12-3 or TRBV12-4 and TRBJ1-2; 7 bases align to TRBD1. The CDR3 contains 16 residues. The ends lost 6 bases at V and 1 base at J; junction bases unmatched: 11. CDR3 sequence: CASSFTGTDLNYGYTF. The CDR3 DNA is TGTGCCAGCAGCTTTACCGGGACAGACCTTAACTATGGCTACACCTTC.

V usage is TRBV20-1 and J usage is TRBJ2-7, with D possibly TRBD2 on 5 matching bases. The V gene's germline CDR1 is DFQATT and CDR2 SNEGSKA (reference sequence). The V end was cut by 5 bases, the J end by 4 bases, with 15 bases between. The CDR3 extends over 13 amino acids. CDR3 sequence reads: CSASLVRGYEQYV. The CDR3 coding sequence is TGCAGTGCTTCTCTCGTCCGGGGTTACGAGCAGTACGTC.